Below are 21 T cell receptor beta chains sequenced from a single sample in a study of T cell responses to AZD1222 COVID-19 vaccine. Assay used: immunoSEQ multiplex PCR; TCRdb lists only in-frame clones, some missing. This table has about 59,000 clones, 84% appearing once. Here the sequenced sample was peripheral blood, taken on day 0 of AZD1222 vaccination. Receptors were obtained from an adult in good health.

The rearrangement joins TRBV5-1 to TRBJ2-5; 8 bases line up with TRBD2. V shed 0 bases and J 2 bases; nucleotides not matched to a gene: 3. The length of the CDR3 is 15 residues. From germline, CDR1 is SGHRS and CDR2 YFSETQ. In DNA form, the CDR3 reads TGCGCCAGCAGCTTGGAGGGACTAGGACAAGAGACCCAGTACTTC. As protein: CASSLEGLGQETQYF.

The J gene is TRBJ1-2, the V gene TRBV6-5; 9 bases align to TRBD1. Trimming took 6 bases from V and 7 from J; bases not matched to a gene: 9. The germline V gene has CDR1 MNHEY and CDR2 SVGAGI. The CDR3 covers 14 residues. CDR3 protein: CASRTSGQGGGYTF. The CDR3, as DNA: TGTGCCAGCAGGACATCGGGACAGGGCGGTGGCTACACCTTC.

V and J are TRBV4-2 and TRBJ1-2; 9 bases are shared with TRBD1. Germline-derived CDR1 and CDR2 are LGHNA and YNFKEQ. This CDR3 region has 15 residues. The V gene end was trimmed by 2 bases and the J gene end by 4 bases; junction bases not matched to a gene: 5. For the CDR3, the DNA is TGTGCCAGCAGCCAACTTCCGACAGGGGGCTATGGCTACACCTTC. As protein: CASSQLPTGGYGYTF.

The chain uses TRBV18 and TRBJ2-2, with D unclear. Germline V CDR1 and CDR2: KGHSH, LQKENI. The CDR3 spans 11 residues. Between the trimmed V and J ends, which lost 8 bases and 6 bases, there was a span of 7 bases. CDR3 nucleotide sequence: TGTGCCAGCGACCAATCCGGGGAGCTGTTTTTT. Protein product: CASDQSGELFF.

The CDR3 protein is CASSQGTGTGAGFNEKLFF. In DNA, the CDR3 is TGTGCCAGCAGCCAAGGGACCGGGACAGGGGCTGGTTTTAATGAAAAACTGTTTTTT. V and J are TRBV11-2 and TRBJ1-4; 10 nucleotides line up with TRBD1. Per germline, CDR1 SGHAT and CDR2 FQNNGV. Unmatched junction bases numbered 16, after V lost 5 bases and J lost 4 bases. The CDR3 is made up of 19 amino acids.

V and J are TRBV21-1 and TRBJ1-6; TRBD1 reflects the table's D call only, with no check against the DNA. TRBV21-1 is marked as a pseudogene. The CDR3 is made up of 15 amino acids. CDR3 loop: CASSPQTDYNSPLHF. In DNA form, the CDR3 reads TGTGCCAGCAGCCCTCAGACAGATTATAATTCACCCCTCCACTTT.

The chain employs TRBV6-1 and TRBJ2-5; 11 bases are shared with TRBD1. The V and J ends lost 7 bases and 5 bases, in that order; junction bases with no gene match: 6. CDR3 length: 14 residues. Germline V gene lookup returns CDR1 MNHNS and CDR2 SASEGT. The CDR3 DNA reads TGTGCCAGCAACTTAGGGACAGGGGGTGAGACCCAGTACTTC. It specifies CASNLGTGGETQYF.

This clone was observed at least ten times. The chain uses TRBV4-2 and TRBJ1-2; TRBD1 agrees at 8 bases. This CDR3 region has 15 residues. Germline CDR1 reads LGHNA; CDR2 reads YNFKEQ. J lost 3 bases, V lost 4 bases, and 7 bases had no gene match. CDR3 loop: CASSPQGAGDYGYTF. The CDR3 nucleotides read TGTGCCAGCAGCCCTCAGGGGGCAGGAGACTATGGCTACACCTTC.

The chain carries TRBV4-3 and TRBJ2-5; a weak D match, TRBD1 (6 bases). The CDR3 contains 14 residues. The V and J ends lost 1 base and 6 bases respectively, with 12 bases between them. CDR1 LGHNA and CDR2 YSLEER come from the germline V gene. The CDR3 bases are TGCGCCAGCAGCCAAGGTTCAGGGGCAAAGACCCAGTACTTC. Translating it yields CASSQGSGAKTQYF.

As to this clone: One junction end disagrees with the germline gene, perhaps due to a read error. The DNA for the CDR3 is TGTGCCAGCAGTGCCCTGGGACAGACCAAAACCGGGGAGCTGTCTTTT. This codes for CASSALGQTKTGELSF. The V call is TRBV28, the J call TRBJ2-2, with 7 bases lining up with TRBD1. CDR1 is MDHEN and CDR2 is SYDVKM in the germline V gene. The CDR3 is 16 amino acids.

The chain has TRBV6-5 and TRBJ1-4; no firm D call. The CDR3 is 14 residues long. The V gene's germline CDR1 is MNHEY and CDR2 SVGAGI. V gave up 8 bases and J gave up 8 bases, with 18 bases separating them. The CDR3: CASQEGPRFEKLFF. The CDR3 DNA reads as TGTGCCAGCCAAGAGGGCCCTCGCTTCGAAAAACTGTTTTTT.

The V call is TRBV7-8, the J call TRBJ1-5; a weak D match, TRBD1 (6 bases). Trimming pared 5 bases from V and 4 bases from J, leaving 9 bases between. The CDR3 covers 13 residues. Looked up from germline, CDR1 is SGHVS and CDR2 is FQNEAQ. The CDR3 DNA reads TGTGCCAGCAGCATGGACAGAAATCAGCCCCAGCATTTT. Protein sequence: CASSMDRNQPQHF.

The rearrangement uses TRBV5-1 and TRBJ2-7, with D perhaps TRBD2 (6 bases). This CDR3 is 13 amino acids long. The V gene lost 2 bases and the J gene lost 2 bases, with 8 bases spanning the gap. Germline-derived CDR1 and CDR2 are SGHRS and YFSETQ. For the CDR3, the DNA is TGCGCCAGCAGCTTCGCGGGGCCCTACGAGCAGTACTTC. Translating gives CASSFAGPYEQYF.

The chain links TRBV27 to TRBJ2-3, with TRBD1 matching 7 bases. The CDR3 consists of 16 residues. After removal of 6 bases from V and 0 bases from J, the junction contained 9 bases not matched to a gene. The germline V gene has CDR1 MNHEY and CDR2 SMNVEV (reference sequence). The CDR3 region has the DNA TGTGCCAGCAGGTTGATACAGGGGATTAGCACAGATACGCAGTATTTT. This codes for CASRLIQGISTDTQYF.

The chain carries TRBV15 and TRBJ1-2; 7 bases are a match to TRBD1. Germline CDR1 LNHNV, CDR2 YYDKDF (reference sequence). V was pared by 5 bases and J by 5 bases, with 11 bases of the junction left unmatched. The CDR3 sequence is 15 residues long. The CDR3 nucleotides read TGTGCCACCAGCCCGAGACAGGGCAGACTATATGGCTACACCTTC. Translation gives CATSPRQGRLYGYTF.

The CDR3, as DNA: TGTGCCAGCAGCACCTTTCGGGGGGAAACCAGAGAGACCCAGTACTTC. It specifies CASSTFRGETRETQYF. This chain joins TRBV11-2 and TRBJ2-5, with 7 positions matching TRBD2. After removal of 5 bases from V and 4 bases from J, the junction contained 13 bases not matched to a gene. The CDR3 consists of 16 residues. Germline V gene sequence: CDR1 SGHAT, CDR2 FQNNGV.

This clone was found a few times. This chain uses TRBV6-2 or TRBV6-3 with TRBJ2-7; 8 nucleotides agree with TRBD1. CDR1 and CDR2 (germline): MNHEY, SVGEGT. V trimming: 4 bases; J trimming: 3 bases; junction bases outside the gene matches: 8. This CDR3 region has 15 residues. CDR3 protein: CASSWTGSIFYEQYF. In DNA form, the CDR3 reads TGTGCCAGCAGTTGGACAGGGTCTATCTTCTACGAGCAGTACTTC.

The gene calls are TRBV20-1 and TRBJ1-3; the D is unclear. The CDR3 length is 11 residues. V dropped 5 bases and J dropped 6 bases, with 8 bases sitting between them. The V gene's germline CDR1 is DFQATT and CDR2 SNEGSKA (reference sequence). The chain's CDR3 is CSAADPNTIYF. The CDR3, as DNA: TGCAGTGCTGCTGACCCAAACACCATATATTTT.

The chain couples TRBV19 to TRBJ1-5, with D maybe TRBD1 (5 bases). This CDR3 comprises 16 residues. Trimming took off 3 bases at V and 1 base at J, with 13 bases between the two ends. Per germline, CDR1 LNHDA and CDR2 SQIVND (reference sequence). The CDR3 region is CASSIMWGGSNQPQHF. The CDR3 DNA follows: TGTGCCAGTAGTATTATGTGGGGGGGGAGCAATCAGCCCCAGCATTTT.

The chain recombines TRBV11-3 with TRBJ2-7; D is possibly TRBD2 (5 bases). Trimming removed 5 bases from V and 3 bases from J, with 14 bases in between. CDR1 is SGHNT and CDR2 is YENEEA in the germline V gene. This CDR3 has 14 residues. The CDR3 nucleotides read TGTGCCAGCAGCGAGGGTCGCGGAGGCTACGAGCAGTACTTC. It specifies CASSEGRGGYEQYF. The whole variable domain, filled in from reference TRBV11-3 and TRBJ2-7, reads EAGVVQSPRYKIIEKKQPVAFWCNPISGHNTLYWYLQNLGQGPELLIRYENEEAVDDSQLPKDRFSAERLKGVDSTLKIQPAELGDSAVYLCASSEGRGGYEQYFGPGTRLTVT.

CDR3 sequence: CATSRGDRGDAETQYF. The CDR3, as DNA: TGTGCCACCAGCAGAGGGGACAGGGGAGATGCGGAGACCCAGTACTTC. The rearrangement uses TRBV15 and TRBJ2-5; 10 positions match TRBD1. V was pared by 1 base and J by 5 bases, with 7 bases of the junction left unmatched. The CDR3 has 16 amino acids. CDR1 and CDR2 (germline): LNHNV, YYDKDF (reference sequence).